Included here is one T cell receptor beta chain sequence, with context. The sample originates from a study of T cells in tumors after PD-1 blockade. TCRdb's table, derived via immunoSEQ multiplex PCR, lists solely in-frame clones and lacks some. This sample has 4,000 to 5,000 clones, with less than 80% found just once. The ends were cut back, 3 bases at V and 2 bases at J, with 12 bases in the middle. In germline, CDR1 is KGHSH, CDR2 LQKENI. The CDR3 covers 15 residues. The material was tumor tissue, obtained after anti-PD-1 treatment. The receptor was derived from a human donor with basal cell carcinoma. J is TRBJ2-3 and V is TRBV18, with D hard to call. The DNA of the CDR3 is TGTGCCAGCTCACCGGTCTCTACAAACACAGATACGCAGTATTTT. It translates to CASSPVSTNTDTQYF.